This TCR beta chain was retrieved from a study of neurological immune-mediated disorders. The study's findings and limits: The study found no CDR3 amino acid sequences shared by expanded clones across subjects, suggesting private repertoires in all groups.

The CDR3 extends over 13 amino acids. V was cut by 5 bases and J by 2 bases, with 10 bases left in between. Germline V CDR1 and CDR2: LNHDA, SQIVND (reference sequence). This sample's time point: technical triplicate 2. For the unsorted libraries, 2 million PBMCs stored at -80 C served as input. Notes on this clonotype: Its antigen is unidentified.

5'RACE generated cDNA with 10-nucleotide random UMIs. Per sequencing run, 15-18 subjects together gave over 190 million TCR-beta sequences. Via MiXCR, TCRdb re-called the 5' RACE reads, giving one row per CDR3 protein. The data show about 59,000 distinct CDR3 sequences, less than 25% seen once. The chain uses TRBV19 and TRBJ2-7; possibly TRBD1 for D (6 bases). Sample: PBMCs. The receptor's source is a man aged 55-75 years with HTLV-1-associated myelopathy (HAM/TSP). CDR3: CASSARQAYEQYF. Here the CDR3 DNA reads TGTGCCAGTAGTGCCCGACAGGCCTACGAGCAGTACTTC.